This T cell receptor (beta chain) was captured by sequencing in a study of PD-1 blockade in classical Hodgkin lymphoma. Study as a whole: Patients got intravenous nivolumab 3 mg/kg every 2 weeks. Study-wide results and limits: CD4+ TCR diversity climbed significantly by C4D1, unlike CD8+ TCR diversity. Repertoire differences have undefined causes, possibly disease activity or prior therapy. Newly diagnosed patients and complete responders had comparable diversity at baseline.

Sequenced by immunoSEQ multiplex PCR; TCRdb stores in-frame clones only, minus some. This sample has roughly 96,000 clones; about 93% occur once, and the top ten carry just under 2%. Notes on this clone: Its target is unknown.

The time point denotes: cycle 4 day 1 (C4D1), after six to seven weeks of nivolumab. Every patient was affected by relapse after autologous stem cell transplantation, while exposure to brentuximab vedotin was not uniform. Source: peripheral blood mononuclear cells (PBMCs), taken before the fourth cycle of nivolumab. The sequence was collected from a human donor with classical Hodgkin lymphoma.

The CDR3 is CASSPPAGELFF. CDR3 nucleotide sequence: TGTGCCAGCAGCCCCCCGGCCGGGGAGCTGTTTTTT. This chain joins TRBV7-9 and TRBJ2-2, with D hard to call. Trimming took 5 bases from V and 6 from J, leaving 7 bases between them. The CDR3 totals 12 residues. CDR1 is SEHNR and CDR2 is FQNEAQ in the germline V gene (reference sequence).